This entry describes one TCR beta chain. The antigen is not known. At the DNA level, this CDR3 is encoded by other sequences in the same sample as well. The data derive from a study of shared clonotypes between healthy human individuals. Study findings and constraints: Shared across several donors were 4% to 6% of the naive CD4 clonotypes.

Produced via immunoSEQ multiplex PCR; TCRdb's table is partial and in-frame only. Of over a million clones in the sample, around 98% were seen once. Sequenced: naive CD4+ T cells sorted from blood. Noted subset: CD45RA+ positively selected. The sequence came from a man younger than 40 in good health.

The CDR3 loop is CASSPPSYNEQFF. The CDR3 coding sequence is TGTGCCAGCTCACCTCCGTCCTACAATGAGCAGTTCTTC. The rearrangement uses TRBV18 and TRBJ2-1; D is uncertain. The V gene lost 3 bases and the J gene lost 1 base, with 4 bases spanning the gap. Germline loops: CDR1 KGHSH, CDR2 LQKENI. The CDR3 contains 13 residues.